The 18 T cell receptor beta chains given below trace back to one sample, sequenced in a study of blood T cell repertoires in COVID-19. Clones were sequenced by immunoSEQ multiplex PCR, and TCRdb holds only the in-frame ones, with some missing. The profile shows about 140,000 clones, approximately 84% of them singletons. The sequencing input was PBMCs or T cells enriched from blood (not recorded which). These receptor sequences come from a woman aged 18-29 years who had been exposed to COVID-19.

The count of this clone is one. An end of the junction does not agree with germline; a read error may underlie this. CDR3 protein: CASREGGVSTGELFF. The CDR3 DNA reads TGTGCCAGCAGGGAAGGGGGCGTAAGCACCGGGGAGCTGTTTTTT. The chain has TRBV2 and TRBJ2-2, with 7 bases matching TRBD1. CDR3 length: 15 residues. CDR1 SNHLY and CDR2 FYNNEI come from the germline V gene. Using reference TRBV2 and TRBJ2-2 for the parts outside the CDR3, the full variable domain is EPEVTQTPSHQVTQMGQEVILRCVPISNHLYFYWYRQILGQKVEFLVSFYNNEISEKSEIFDDQFSVERPDGSNFTLKIRSTKLEDSAMYFCASREGGVSTGELFFGEGSRLTVL.

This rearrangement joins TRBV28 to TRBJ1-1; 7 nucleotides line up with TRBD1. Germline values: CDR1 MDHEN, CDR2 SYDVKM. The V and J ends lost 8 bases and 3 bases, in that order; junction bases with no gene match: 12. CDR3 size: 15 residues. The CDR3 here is CASGVWGQLDTEAFF. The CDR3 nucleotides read TGTGCCAGCGGTGTATGGGGACAGCTAGACACTGAAGCTTTCTTT.

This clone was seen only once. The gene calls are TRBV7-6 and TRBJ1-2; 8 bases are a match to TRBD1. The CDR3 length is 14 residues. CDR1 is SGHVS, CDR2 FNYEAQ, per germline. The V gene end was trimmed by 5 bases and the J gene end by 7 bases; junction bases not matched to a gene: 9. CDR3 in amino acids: CASSPAPQGAGYTF. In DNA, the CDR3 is TGTGCCAGCAGCCCCGCCCCCCAGGGGGCTGGCTACACCTTC.

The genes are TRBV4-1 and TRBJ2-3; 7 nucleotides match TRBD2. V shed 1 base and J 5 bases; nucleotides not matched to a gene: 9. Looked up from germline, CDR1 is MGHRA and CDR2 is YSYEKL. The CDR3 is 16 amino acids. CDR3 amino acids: CASSQGFAGVGDTQYF. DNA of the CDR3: TGCGCCAGCAGCCAAGGGTTCGCGGGAGTAGGAGATACGCAGTATTTT.

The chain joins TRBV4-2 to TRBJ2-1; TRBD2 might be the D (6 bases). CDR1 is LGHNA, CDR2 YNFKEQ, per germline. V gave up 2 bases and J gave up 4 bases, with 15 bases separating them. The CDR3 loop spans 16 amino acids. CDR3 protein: CASSQTVGGKYNEQFF. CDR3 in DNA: TGTGCCAGCAGCCAAACTGTTGGCGGGAAGTACAATGAGCAGTTCTTC.

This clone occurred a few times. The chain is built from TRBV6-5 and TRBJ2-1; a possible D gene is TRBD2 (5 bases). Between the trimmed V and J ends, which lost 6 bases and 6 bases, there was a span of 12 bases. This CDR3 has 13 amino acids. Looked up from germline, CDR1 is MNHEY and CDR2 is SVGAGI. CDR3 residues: CASRVGLFNEQFF. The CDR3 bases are TGTGCCAGCAGAGTAGGACTCTTCAATGAGCAGTTCTTC.

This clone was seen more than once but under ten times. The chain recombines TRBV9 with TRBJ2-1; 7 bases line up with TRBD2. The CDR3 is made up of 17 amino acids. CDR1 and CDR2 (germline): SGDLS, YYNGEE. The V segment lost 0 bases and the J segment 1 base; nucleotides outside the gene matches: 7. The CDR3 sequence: CASSVVGAGLSYNEQFF. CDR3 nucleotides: TGTGCCAGCAGCGTAGTCGGAGCGGGACTATCCTACAATGAGCAGTTCTTC. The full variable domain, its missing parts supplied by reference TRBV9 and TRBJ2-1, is DSGVTQTPKHLITATGQRVTLRCSPRSGDLSVYWYQQSLDQGLQFLIQYYNGEERAKGNILERFSAQQFPDLHSELNLSSLELGDSALYFCASSVVGAGLSYNEQFFGPGTRLTVL.

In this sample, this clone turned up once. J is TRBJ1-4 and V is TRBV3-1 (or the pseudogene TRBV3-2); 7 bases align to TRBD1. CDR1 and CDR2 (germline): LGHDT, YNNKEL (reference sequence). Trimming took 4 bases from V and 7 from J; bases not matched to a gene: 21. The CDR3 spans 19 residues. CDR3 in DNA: TGTGCCAGCAGCCCCCCCAGGGGGTGGGCTGTCGGGGCAAGTGAAAAACTGTTTTTT. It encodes CASSPPRGWAVGASEKLFF.

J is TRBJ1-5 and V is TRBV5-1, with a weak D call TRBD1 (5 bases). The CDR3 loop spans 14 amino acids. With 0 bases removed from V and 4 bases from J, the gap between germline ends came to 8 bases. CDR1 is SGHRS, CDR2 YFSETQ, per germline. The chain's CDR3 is CASSLGRDNQPQHF. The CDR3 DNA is TGCGCCAGCAGCTTGGGCAGGGATAATCAGCCCCAGCATTTT.

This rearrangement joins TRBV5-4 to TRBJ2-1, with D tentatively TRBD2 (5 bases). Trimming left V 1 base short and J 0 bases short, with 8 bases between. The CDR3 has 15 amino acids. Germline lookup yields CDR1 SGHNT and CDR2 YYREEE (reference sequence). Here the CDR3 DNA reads TGTGCCAGCAGCTTGAGCGGAAGCTCCTACAATGAGCAGTTCTTC. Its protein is CASSLSGSSYNEQFF.

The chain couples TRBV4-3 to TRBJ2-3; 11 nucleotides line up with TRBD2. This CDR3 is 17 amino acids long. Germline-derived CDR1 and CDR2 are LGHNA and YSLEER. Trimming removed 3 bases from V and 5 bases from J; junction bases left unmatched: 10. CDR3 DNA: TGCGCCAGCAGCCATATGTCCGGGACTAGCGGTGAAGATACGCAGTATTTT. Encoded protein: CASSHMSGTSGEDTQYF.

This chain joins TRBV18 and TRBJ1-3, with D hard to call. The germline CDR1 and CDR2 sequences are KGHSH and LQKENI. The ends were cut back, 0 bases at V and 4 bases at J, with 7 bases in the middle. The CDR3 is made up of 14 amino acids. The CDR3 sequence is CASSPPSGGNTIYF. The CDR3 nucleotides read TGTGCCAGCTCACCACCATCTGGCGGAAACACCATATATTTT.

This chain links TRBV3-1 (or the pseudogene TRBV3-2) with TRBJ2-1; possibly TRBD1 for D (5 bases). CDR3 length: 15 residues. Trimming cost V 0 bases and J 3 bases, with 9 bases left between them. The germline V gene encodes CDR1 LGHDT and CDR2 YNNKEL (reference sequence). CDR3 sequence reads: CASSQELQDYNEQFF. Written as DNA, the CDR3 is TGTGCCAGCAGCCAAGAATTACAGGACTACAATGAGCAGTTCTTC.

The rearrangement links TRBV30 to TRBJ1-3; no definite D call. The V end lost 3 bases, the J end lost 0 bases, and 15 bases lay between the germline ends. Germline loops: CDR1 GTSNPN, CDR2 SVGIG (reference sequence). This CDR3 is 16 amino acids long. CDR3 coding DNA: TGTGCCTGGAGCAGAGAGGGTCGTAGCTCTGGAAACACCATATATTTT. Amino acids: CAWSREGRSSGNTIYF.

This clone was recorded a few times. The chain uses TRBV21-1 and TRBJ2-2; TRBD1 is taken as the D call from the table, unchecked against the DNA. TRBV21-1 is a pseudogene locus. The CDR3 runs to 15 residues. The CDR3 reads CASSKHRGRTGELFF. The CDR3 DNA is TGTGCCAGCAGCAAACACAGGGGGCGGACCGGGGAGCTGTTTTTT.

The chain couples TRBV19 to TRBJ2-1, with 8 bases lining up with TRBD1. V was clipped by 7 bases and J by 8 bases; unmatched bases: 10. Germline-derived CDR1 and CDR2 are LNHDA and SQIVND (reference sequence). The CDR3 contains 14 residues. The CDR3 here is CASNRDRSTHEQFF. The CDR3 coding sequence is TGTGCCAGTAACCGGGACAGGTCAACTCATGAGCAGTTCTTC.

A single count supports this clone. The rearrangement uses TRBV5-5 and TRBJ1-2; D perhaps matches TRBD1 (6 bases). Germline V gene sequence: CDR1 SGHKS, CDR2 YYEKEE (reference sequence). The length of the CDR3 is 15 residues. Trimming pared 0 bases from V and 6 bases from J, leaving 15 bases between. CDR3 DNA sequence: TGTGCCAGCAGCTTGGCCGTTACAGGGTTCGATGGCTACACCTTC. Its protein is CASSLAVTGFDGYTF.

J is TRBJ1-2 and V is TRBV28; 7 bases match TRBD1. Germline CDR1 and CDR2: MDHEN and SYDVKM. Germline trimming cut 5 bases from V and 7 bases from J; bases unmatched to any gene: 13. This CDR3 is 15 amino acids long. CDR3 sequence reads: CASSPRVRGAPGYTF. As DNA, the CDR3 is TGTGCCAGCAGTCCCCGCGTCAGGGGGGCCCCTGGCTACACCTTC.